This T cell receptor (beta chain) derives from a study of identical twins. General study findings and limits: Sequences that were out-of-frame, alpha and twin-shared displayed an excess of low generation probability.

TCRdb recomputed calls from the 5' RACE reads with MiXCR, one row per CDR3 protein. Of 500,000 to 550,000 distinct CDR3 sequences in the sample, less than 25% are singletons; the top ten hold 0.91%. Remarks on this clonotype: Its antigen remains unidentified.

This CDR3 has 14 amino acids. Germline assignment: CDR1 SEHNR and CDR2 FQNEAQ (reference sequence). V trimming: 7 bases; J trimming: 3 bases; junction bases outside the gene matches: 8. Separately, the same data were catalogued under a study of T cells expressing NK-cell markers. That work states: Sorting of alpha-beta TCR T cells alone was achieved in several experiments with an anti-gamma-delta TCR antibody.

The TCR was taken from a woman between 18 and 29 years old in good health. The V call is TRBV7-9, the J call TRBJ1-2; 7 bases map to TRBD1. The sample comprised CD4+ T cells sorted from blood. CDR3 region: CASIETGEDYGYTF. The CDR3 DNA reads TGTGCCAGCATCGAAACAGGGGAGGACTATGGCTACACCTTC.